These 20 T cell receptor beta chains share one sample of origin, sequenced in a study of blood T cell repertoires in COVID-19 (dated by TCRdb to about 2020). Preparation of the library involved the immunoSEQ multiplex PCR assay. TCRdb took this table from immuneACCESS and kept in-frame rearrangements with V and J called. Such tables lack part of the clones; where checked against another copy, unresolved V genes explain under half of the gap, and the rest is unexplained. For this sample the table gives roughly 300,000 clones, of which about 92% were detected only once. Around 20% of the sample is held by the ten biggest clonotypes. The sample consisted of PBMCs or T cells enriched from blood (not recorded which). The receptors were gathered from a woman aged 25 to 39 who had recovered from COVID-19.

This chain connects TRBV9 to TRBJ2-1; 9 bases fit TRBD2. CDR1 is SGDLS, CDR2 YYNGEE, per germline. The J segment lost 9 bases and the V segment lost 3 bases, leaving 13 bases of the junction unmatched. CDR3 length equals 16 residues. CDR3 DNA sequence: TGTGCCAGCAGCGCCCTAGGGGCGGGAGGGCCGGCTGAGCAGTTCTTC. Translating gives CASSALGAGGPAEQFF.

The gene calls are TRBV28 and TRBJ1-2, with 7 positions matching TRBD1. CDR3 length equals 13 residues. V was clipped by 5 bases and J by 8 bases; unmatched bases: 8. CDR1 and CDR2 (germline): MDHEN, SYDVKM. The CDR3 loop reads CASSLDRVGGYTF. CDR3 DNA: TGTGCCAGCAGTCTCGACAGGGTAGGAGGCTACACCTTC.

The chain links TRBV9 to TRBJ2-5; TRBD1 is a possible D gene (5 bases). Germline V gene lookup returns CDR1 SGDLS and CDR2 YYNGEE. V shed 4 bases and J shed 2 bases, with 12 bases lying between them. This CDR3 has 14 residues. Here the CDR3 reads CASSYSTDQETQYF. In DNA form, the CDR3 reads TGTGCCAGCAGCTACTCGACAGATCAAGAGACCCAGTACTTC.

V is TRBV7-3 and J is TRBJ1-6; D gene unclear. Germline-derived CDR1 and CDR2 are SGHTA and FQGTGA. V was shortened by 2 bases and J by 6 bases, with 5 bases between the two germline ends. The CDR3 covers 13 residues. This CDR3 is CASSLSSNSPLHF. CDR3 in DNA: TGTGCCAGCAGCTTATCTTCTAATTCACCCCTCCACTTT.

The CDR3 sequence is CASSRRRESNEQYF. DNA of the CDR3: TGTGCCAGCAGCCGAAGGAGGGAATCGAACGAGCAGTACTTC. The rearrangement joins TRBV27 to TRBJ2-7, with D perhaps matching TRBD2 (6 bases). Germline-derived CDR1 and CDR2 are MNHEY and SMNVEV (reference sequence). The CDR3 consists of 14 residues. Trimming stripped 6 bases from V and 5 bases from J, with 17 bases between.

The chain couples TRBV10-3 to TRBJ2-7, with 11 bases matching TRBD2. The V and J ends lost 3 bases and 3 bases, in that order; junction bases with no gene match: 10. CDR3 size: 17 residues. Germline CDR1 reads ENHRY; CDR2 reads SYGVKD. The CDR3 here is CAISEFSGRAISYEQYF. The CDR3 DNA is TGTGCCATCAGTGAATTTAGCGGGAGGGCCATAAGCTACGAGCAGTACTTC.

The chain has TRBV6-5 and TRBJ2-7, with 7 bases matching TRBD2. The CDR3 covers 15 residues. V gave up 5 bases and J gave up 5 bases; unmatched junction bases: 12. Germline V CDR1 and CDR2: MNHEY, SVGAGI. The CDR3: CASSTAGAGDNEQYF. As DNA, the CDR3 is TGTGCCAGCAGTACTGCCGGGGCGGGAGACAACGAGCAGTACTTC.

This chain connects TRBV28 to TRBJ2-7; D possibly corresponds to TRBD1 (5 bases). The germline V and J ends were trimmed by 4 bases and 4 bases, with 20 bases remaining between them. This CDR3 is built from 16 residues. CDR1 and CDR2 (germline): MDHEN, SYDVKM. CDR3: CASSSYPPRGRYEQYF. For the CDR3, the DNA is TGTGCCAGCAGTTCGTACCCCCCAAGGGGTCGGTACGAGCAGTACTTC.

The gene calls are TRBV7-9 and TRBJ1-3; D unresolved. Trimming pared 5 bases from V and 8 bases from J, leaving 7 bases between. The germline V gene encodes CDR1 SEHNR and CDR2 FQNEAQ (reference sequence). The CDR3 contains 11 residues. CDR3 DNA: TGTGCCAGCAGCCTCTATGACACCATATATTTT. Translation gives CASSLYDTIYF.

The chain combines TRBV2 with TRBJ2-7; a possible D gene is TRBD2 (6 bases). The V and J ends lost 3 bases and 7 bases respectively, with 13 bases between them. CDR3 length: 13 residues. Germline CDR1 and CDR2: SNHLY and FYNNEI. CDR3 in DNA: TGTGCCAGCAGTGAGGAGGGGCCCACGGAGCAGTACTTC. As protein: CASSEEGPTEQYF.

This CDR3 is CASSRQTMNTGELFF. CDR3 nucleotide sequence: TGTGCCAGTAGTCGACAGACGATGAACACCGGGGAGCTGTTTTTT. This sequence joins TRBV19 and TRBJ2-2; maybe TRBD1 (5 bases). This CDR3 region has 15 residues. Trimming shortened V by 5 bases and J by 1 base, and 11 bases separated the two germline ends. Germline V gene data show CDR1 as LNHDA and CDR2 as SQIVND (reference sequence).

This chain joins TRBV7-2 and TRBJ2-1; 11 bases are shared with TRBD2. Germline trimming cut 1 base from V and 2 bases from J; bases unmatched to any gene: 4. The germline V gene has CDR1 SGHTA and CDR2 FQGNSA. The CDR3 sequence is 17 residues long. The DNA for the CDR3 is TGTGCCAGCAGCTTAGGAGGGACTAGCGGAACCTACAATGAGCAGTTCTTC. Translating it yields CASSLGGTSGTYNEQFF.

This clone appeared a single time. The chain is built from TRBV4-2 and TRBJ2-5; the match to TRBD2 covers 8 bases. Germline V gene lookup returns CDR1 LGHNA and CDR2 YNFKEQ. CDR3 length: 17 residues. V lost 0 bases to trimming and J lost 5 bases; unmatched junction nucleotides: 11. CDR3 DNA sequence: TGTGCCAGCAGCCAAGACGTTCCACGGGGGGGGTCGGAGACCCAGTACTTC. It yields the protein CASSQDVPRGGSETQYF.

The table lists this clone with a count of one. The chain joins TRBV7-9 to TRBJ1-6; no clear D. V lost 1 base and J 5 bases, leaving 6 bases between the germline ends. Germline lookup yields CDR1 SEHNR and CDR2 FQNEAQ (reference sequence). The CDR3 is made up of 14 amino acids. The CDR3 spells CASSLVSNNSPLHF. In DNA, the CDR3 is TGTGCCAGCAGCTTAGTCAGTAATAATTCACCCCTCCACTTT.

The chain recombines TRBV28 with TRBJ1-2; D might be TRBD1 (5 bases). The CDR3 spans 14 residues. Trimming cost V 8 bases and J 4 bases, with 17 bases left between them. In germline, CDR1 is MDHEN, CDR2 SYDVKM. The CDR3 DNA is TGTGCCAGCGTCGAACCTCCAGGGATCTATGGCTACACCTTC. It encodes CASVEPPGIYGYTF.

The rearrangement uses TRBV5-6 and TRBJ1-2; the match to TRBD1 covers 7 bases. The germline V gene encodes CDR1 SGHDT and CDR2 YYEEEE. This CDR3 has 14 amino acids. The V gene end was trimmed by 6 bases and the J gene end by 8 bases; junction bases not matched to a gene: 13. The CDR3: CASIADRFLSGYTF. The CDR3 bases are TGTGCCAGCATCGCGGACAGGTTCCTATCCGGCTACACCTTC.

The V call is TRBV10-3, the J call TRBJ1-4; the match to TRBD1 covers 9 bases. CDR1 is ENHRY, CDR2 SYGVKD, per germline. Losses at the gene ends were 4 bases for V and 2 bases for J; bases not matched to a gene: 5. This CDR3 is built from 16 residues. This CDR3 is CAISGTGDGTNEKLFF. CDR3 bases: TGTGCCATCAGTGGGACAGGGGATGGGACTAATGAAAAACTGTTTTTT.

The V call is TRBV28, the J call TRBJ2-1; 13 nucleotides match TRBD2. The CDR3 covers 17 residues. Germline CDR1 MDHEN, CDR2 SYDVKM. V gave up 6 bases and J gave up 7 bases; unmatched junction bases: 12. CDR3 DNA sequence: TGTGCCAGCAGCCTCCGACTAGCGGGAGGTTTCTGGAATGAGCAGTTCTTC. Translating gives CASSLRLAGGFWNEQFF.

J is TRBJ2-5 and V is TRBV19; 7 nucleotides align to TRBD1. V trimming: 1 base; J trimming: 2 bases; junction bases outside the gene matches: 4. Looked up from germline, CDR1 is LNHDA and CDR2 is SQIVND (reference sequence). The CDR3 has 15 residues. The CDR3 DNA follows: TGTGCCAGTAGTATAGGGGACAGAGTACAAGAGACCCAGTACTTC. Amino acid sequence: CASSIGDRVQETQYF.

V is TRBV28 and J is TRBJ2-7; a weak D match, TRBD2 (6 bases). The CDR3 length is 13 residues. The germline CDR1 and CDR2 sequences are MDHEN and SYDVKM. V lost 7 bases to trimming and J lost 6 bases, with 16 bases between them. The CDR3: CASKTGVGSEQYF. The CDR3 DNA is TGTGCCAGCAAAACGGGAGTGGGGAGCGAGCAGTACTTC.